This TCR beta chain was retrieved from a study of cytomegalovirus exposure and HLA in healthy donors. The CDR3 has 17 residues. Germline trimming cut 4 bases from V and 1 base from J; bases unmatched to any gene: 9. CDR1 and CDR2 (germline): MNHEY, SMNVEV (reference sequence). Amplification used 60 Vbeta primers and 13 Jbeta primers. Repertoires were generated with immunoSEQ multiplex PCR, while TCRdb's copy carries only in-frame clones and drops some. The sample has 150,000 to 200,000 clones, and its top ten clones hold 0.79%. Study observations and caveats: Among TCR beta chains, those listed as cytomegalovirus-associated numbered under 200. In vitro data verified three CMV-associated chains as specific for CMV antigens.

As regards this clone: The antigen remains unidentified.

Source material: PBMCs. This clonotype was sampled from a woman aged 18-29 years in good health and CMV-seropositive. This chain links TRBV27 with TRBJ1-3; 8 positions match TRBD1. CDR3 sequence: CASSSGVGQASGNTIYF. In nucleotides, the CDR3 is TGTGCCAGCAGTTCAGGTGTGGGACAGGCTTCTGGAAACACCATATATTTT.